This TCR beta chain was retrieved from a study of T cell responses to AZD1222 COVID-19 vaccine. Background on the study: Second-dose recipients at about 4 or about 12 weeks were treated as one pooled group. Study-level points and caveats: CD4 TCRs linked to vaccination spanned spike, dominating at 160-218 and 743-854.

CDR3 length: 15 amino acids. As to this clone: Its matching antigen is unknown.

TCRdb's copy holds only in-frame clones and misses some; the assay was immunoSEQ multiplex PCR. The sample contains 55,000 to 65,000 clones, about 85% of which appear only once. The rearrangement uses TRBV21-1 and TRBJ2-2; the table gives TRBD1 as D, unverified against the DNA. TRBV21-1 is a pseudogene segment. The source of this sequence is an adult in good health. Sequencing used peripheral blood, obtained on day 0 of AZD1222 vaccination. The CDR3 DNA sequence: TGTGCCAGCAGCAAAGAGGGACAGAACACCGGGGAGCTGTTTTTT. It codes for CASSKEGQNTGELFF.